The 8 T cell receptor beta chains below all came from one sample that was sequenced in a study of T cell responses to AZD1222 COVID-19 vaccine. Assay: immunoSEQ multiplex PCR; the TCRdb copy retains only in-frame clones and omits some. The repertoire holds 65,000 to 75,000 clones, with roughly 82% as singletons. Sequencing used peripheral blood, obtained on day 0 of AZD1222 vaccination. These receptors were obtained from an adult in good health.

V gene TRBV20-1 combines with J gene TRBJ2-6; D remains ambiguous. CDR1 DFQATT and CDR2 SNEGSKA come from the germline V gene (reference sequence). Trimming removed 3 bases from V and 4 bases from J, with 10 bases in between. CDR3 length: 14 residues. The CDR3 protein is CSASGVRGANVLTF. CDR3 DNA: TGCAGTGCTAGTGGAGTCCGCGGGGCCAACGTCCTGACTTTC.

The chain links TRBV11-3 to TRBJ2-3, with D perhaps matching TRBD2 (5 bases). The germline V gene has CDR1 SGHNT and CDR2 YENEEA. This CDR3 contains 15 residues. Trimming removed 0 bases from V and 1 base from J, with 8 bases in between. CDR3 sequence: CASSLDISGTDTQYF. The CDR3 DNA is TGTGCCAGCAGCTTAGATATTAGCGGCACAGATACGCAGTATTTT.

The chain recombines TRBV2 with TRBJ2-7; possible D gene TRBD1, 5 bases. Germline lookup yields CDR1 SNHLY and CDR2 FYNNEI. The CDR3 contains 11 residues. Trimming removed 7 bases at V and 7 bases at J, with 11 bases between. The CDR3 spells CASTPGYEQYF. The CDR3 DNA sequence: TGTGCCAGCACCCCAGGGTATGAGCAGTACTTC.

This clone has a single count. The genes are TRBV5-4 and TRBJ2-5; 7 positions agree with TRBD1. Germline V gene sequence: CDR1 SGHNT, CDR2 YYREEE (reference sequence). This CDR3 spans 15 amino acids. Losses at the gene ends were 0 bases for V and 3 bases for J; bases not matched to a gene: 5. CDR3 residues: CASSLGTGGEETQYF. The CDR3 bases are TGTGCCAGCAGCTTGGGGACAGGTGGCGAAGAGACCCAGTACTTC.

The rearrangement joins TRBV4-3 to TRBJ2-7, with D possibly matching TRBD2 (5 bases). V dropped 0 bases and J dropped 2 bases, with 11 bases sitting between them. Germline CDR1 is LGHNA and CDR2 is YSLEER. This CDR3 contains 15 residues. The CDR3 sequence is CASSQERGFAYEQYF. The CDR3 DNA is TGCGCCAGCAGCCAAGAGAGAGGGTTCGCCTACGAGCAGTACTTC.

This chain uses TRBV3-1 (or the pseudogene TRBV3-2) with TRBJ2-5; 11 nucleotides match TRBD1. Germline values: CDR1 LGHDT, CDR2 YNNKEL (reference sequence). This CDR3 spans 14 amino acids. Unmatched junction bases numbered 5, after V lost 4 bases and J lost 7 bases. CDR3 nucleotides: TGTGCCAGCAGCCGGACAGGGGGCGAGGGGACCCAGTACTTC. Translated: CASSRTGGEGTQYF.

This chain connects TRBV19 to TRBJ1-6; the D is unclear. This CDR3 has 14 residues. The germline V gene has CDR1 LNHDA and CDR2 SQIVND (reference sequence). Trimming took off 7 bases at V and 0 bases at J, with 7 bases between the two ends. The CDR3 sequence: CASTGDSYNSPLHF. The CDR3 coding sequence is TGTGCCAGTACCGGGGACTCCTATAATTCACCCCTCCACTTT.

This clone was picked up one time. This sequence joins TRBV14 and TRBJ2-3; either TRBD1 or TRBD2 may fit D (5 bases each). V lost 1 base and J 4 bases, leaving 9 bases between the germline ends. CDR1 and CDR2 (germline): SGHDN, FVKESK. The CDR3 covers 14 residues. The CDR3 DNA reads as TGTGCCAGCAGCCAAGCACGGGGACCAGATACGCAGTATTTT. Protein: CASSQARGPDTQYF.